These T cell receptor beta chains were read from a single sample in a study of blood T cell repertoires in COVID-19. Here immunoSEQ multiplex PCR was the method, and the copy in TCRdb shows in-frame clones only, minus some. The data contain 90,000 to 150,000 clones, roughly four fifths of them seen just once; the ten biggest clones take up 9.5% to 13%. The material sequenced was peripheral blood. These receptors were taken from a human donor in a cohort sampled during active COVID-19. Both conserved end residues are part of each CDR3. D genes are given only for firm matches. Only part of the rows carry a size: once, few, many, or a class if the clone is expanded.

>14|TRBV2|-|TRBJ1-4|TRBD1
CASNLGTGVEKLFF
TGTGCCAGCAACCTTGGGACAGGGGTTGAAAAACTGTTTTTT
>14|TRBV4-1|-|TRBJ1-1|-
CASSQGLAGTEAFF
TGCGCCAGCAGCCAAGGTTTAGCGGGGACTGAAGCTTTCTTT
>13|TRBV5-4|-|TRBJ1-1|-
CASSSGVPPEAFF
TGTGCCAGCAGCTCAGGGGTGCCACCGGAAGCTTTCTTT
>16|TRBV28|once|TRBJ2-7|TRBD1
CASSSQGQGGNYEQYF
TGTGCCAGCAGTTCCCAGGGACAGGGGGGAAATTACGAGCAGTACTTC
>16|TRBV6-1|-|TRBJ1-1|-
CASSERQGNMNTEAFF
TGTGCCAGCAGTGAGAGGCAGGGAAACATGAACACTGAAGCTTTCTTT
>13|TRBV6-6|-|TRBJ2-4|-
CASSYSEKNIQYF
TGTGCCAGCAGTTACTCCGAGAAAAACATTCAGTACTTC
>18|TRBV19|-|TRBJ1-6|TRBD1
CASSWTGGIEVSHSPLHF
TGTGCCAGTAGCTGGACAGGGGGAATAGAGGTGTCGCATTCACCCCTCCACTTT
>14|TRBV2|-|TRBJ2-1|-
CASRGTGSYNEQFF
TGTGCCAGTAGAGGGACTGGCTCCTACAATGAGCAGTTCTTC
>16|TRBV13|-|TRBJ2-5|TRBD2
CASSPLGRGGWETQYF
TGTGCCAGCAGCCCGTTGGGGCGGGGGGGCTGGGAGACCCAGTACTTC
>16|TRBV11-2|-|TRBJ2-3|TRBD2
CASSLGTSQSTDTQYF
TGTGCCAGCAGCCTTGGGACTAGTCAGTCTACAGATACGCAGTATTTT
>14|TRBV18|-|TRBJ2-1|-
CASFRDTTGREQFF
TGTGCCAGCTTCCGGGACACAACCGGGAGGGAGCAGTTCTTC
>15|TRBV6-5|-|TRBJ2-2|TRBD1
CASSRGTGGTGELFF
TGTGCCAGCAGTAGGGGGACAGGAGGAACCGGGGAGCTGTTTTTT
>17|TRBV15|-|TRBJ2-3|TRBD1
CATSRDHETGDLDTQYF
TGTGCCACCAGCAGAGATCATGAGACAGGGGATTTGGATACGCAGTATTTT
>15|TRBV15|-|TRBJ1-1|-
CATSRGREVDTEAFF
TGTGCCACCAGCAGAGGGAGGGAGGTGGACACTGAAGCTTTCTTT
>15|TRBV2|-|TRBJ1-6|-
CASSFQGYEGSPLHF
TGTGCCAGCAGTTTCCAGGGGTACGAGGGTTCACCCCTCCACTTT
>15|TRBV5-1|-|TRBJ1-4|TRBD1
CASSYPGTGGEKLFF
TGCGCCAGCAGCTATCCCGGGACAGGAGGGGAAAAACTGTTTTTT
>14|TRBV5-1|-|TRBJ1-6|TRBD1
CASSDTGGGSPLHF
TGCGCCAGCAGCGACACAGGGGGAGGGTCACCCCTCCACTTT
>15|TRBV5-8|-|TRBJ1-5|TRBD1
CASNPGTGVYQPQHF
TGTGCCAGCAACCCAGGGACAGGGGTTTATCAGCCCCAGCATTTT
>17|TRBV20-1|-|TRBJ2-1|TRBD2
CSASRAGGPLSYNEQFF
TGCAGTGCTAGTCGAGCGGGGGGGCCACTCTCCTACAATGAGCAGTTCTTC
>13|TRBV5-1|-|TRBJ1-2|-
CASSIEAQFGHTF
TGCGCCAGCAGCATCGAGGCGCAGTTTGGCCACACCTTC
>15|TRBV6-1|few|TRBJ2-3|-
CASSEERVRADTQYF
TGTGCCAGCAGTGAAGAGCGGGTTCGGGCAGATACGCAGTATTTT
>16|TRBV24-1|once|TRBJ1-1|TRBD1
CATSDSKQGQNTEAFF
TGTGCCACCAGTGACTCCAAACAGGGGCAGAACACTGAAGCTTTCTTT
>12|TRBV5-1|-|TRBJ1-1|-
CASSFGGVEAFF
TGCGCCAGCAGCTTCGGGGGGGTTGAAGCTTTCTTT
>16|TRBV18|-|TRBJ2-2|TRBD2
CASSPRLAENTGELFF
TGTGCCAGCTCACCACGGCTAGCGGAGAACACCGGGGAGCTGTTTTTT
>13|TRBV5-1|few|TRBJ2-7|-
CASSLGSTGEQYF
TGCGCCAGCAGCTTGGGGTCGACCGGGGAGCAGTACTTC
>15|TRBV2|once|TRBJ2-7|TRBD2
CASSDLAGGRYEQYF
TGTGCCAGCAGTGACCTAGCGGGCGGCCGCTACGAGCAGTACTTC
>16|TRBV2|few|TRBJ2-7|TRBD1
CASSEGVGRGTYEQYF
TGTGCCAGCAGTGAAGGCGTGGGCAGGGGGACCTACGAGCAGTACTTC
>12|TRBV5-6|many|TRBJ2-7|TRBD1
CASSFTRDRLYF
TGTGCCAGCAGCTTTACTCGGGACAGGCTTTACTTC
>15|TRBV24-1|-|TRBJ2-3|TRBD2
CATSVDSGHTDTQYF
TGTGCCACCAGTGTCGATAGCGGGCACACAGATACGCAGTATTTT
>15|TRBV19|-|TRBJ2-1|-
CASSPGPEGYNEQFF
TGTGCCAGTAGCCCCGGGCCCGAGGGCTACAATGAGCAGTTCTTC
>15|TRBV7-8|-|TRBJ2-1|-
CASSFTGGGGNEQFF
TGTGCCAGCAGCTTTACCGGGGGTGGGGGCAATGAGCAGTTCTTC